This T cell receptor (beta chain) was obtained from a study of regulatory T cells in long-lasting Graves disease. This sample's time point: newly diagnosed GD, antithyroid drugs for less than 3 months. PBMCs were the source of the RNA used for TCR sequencing. Roughly 9 milliliters of peripheral blood went into EDTA tubes. The authors built TCR beta libraries using iRepertoire HTBI primers and Arm-PCR of CDR3 regions. TCRdb fed the multiplex PCR reads into MiXCR, producing one record per CDR3 protein. The sample yields 200,000 to 250,000 distinct CDR3 sequences, roughly 20% seen once. The table lists this clonotype with many counts. Its antigen is not identified. Germline V gives CDR1 WSHSY, CDR2 SAAADI. V was clipped by 5 bases and J by 3 bases; unmatched bases: 6. The CDR3 length is 15 residues. General study points: Persistent disease favored TRBV28, TRBJ1-2 and TRBJ2-5.

These same data were also listed under a study on T cells in Graves' hyperthyroidism and ophthalmopathy.

This clonotype was obtained from a woman between 25 and 40 years old with Graves disease. The chain joins TRBV10-2 to TRBJ1-5; TRBD1 aligns across 8 bases. The material sequenced was peripheral blood mononuclear cells (PBMCs), taken at new diagnosis, from a patient treated with antithyroid drugs. The CDR3 DNA reads as TGCGCCAGCAGTCCATGGACAGGGAACAATCAGCCCCAGCATTTT. As protein: CASSPWTGNNQPQHF.